The text below deals with one T cell receptor (beta chain). Antigen: not known. With V trimmed by 5 bases and J by 3 bases, 10 bases remained unmatched. Germline lookup yields CDR1 SGHNT and CDR2 YENEEA. The CDR3 consists of 16 residues. The sample belongs to a study of T cell responses to AZD1222 COVID-19 vaccine. In the study overall: Second-dose intervals near 4 or 12 weeks were combined. Study observations and caveats: Donors were mostly white British, more females; clonal diversity possibly underestimated. Per reports, nearly half of all spike-specific TCRs target regions that are unmutated in variants. Repertoire collection took place solely once the T cell response had peaked.

Repertoires were generated with immunoSEQ multiplex PCR, while TCRdb's copy carries only in-frame clones and drops some. The sample lists 100,000 to 150,000 clones, about 90% occurring once. The input for sequencing was peripheral blood, taken on day 0 of AZD1222 vaccination. The receptor comes from an adult in good health. The chain carries TRBV11-3 and TRBJ1-3; 7 positions match TRBD1. CDR3 in amino acids: CASSTTHRGGGNTIYF. As DNA, the CDR3 is TGTGCCAGCAGCACGACCCACAGGGGTGGTGGAAACACCATATATTTT. Variable domain in full (rest from reference TRBV11-3 and TRBJ1-3): EAGVVQSPRYKIIEKKQPVAFWCNPISGHNTLYWYLQNLGQGPELLIRYENEEAVDDSQLPKDRFSAERLKGVDSTLKIQPAELGDSAVYLCASSTTHRGGGNTIYFGEGSWLTVV.